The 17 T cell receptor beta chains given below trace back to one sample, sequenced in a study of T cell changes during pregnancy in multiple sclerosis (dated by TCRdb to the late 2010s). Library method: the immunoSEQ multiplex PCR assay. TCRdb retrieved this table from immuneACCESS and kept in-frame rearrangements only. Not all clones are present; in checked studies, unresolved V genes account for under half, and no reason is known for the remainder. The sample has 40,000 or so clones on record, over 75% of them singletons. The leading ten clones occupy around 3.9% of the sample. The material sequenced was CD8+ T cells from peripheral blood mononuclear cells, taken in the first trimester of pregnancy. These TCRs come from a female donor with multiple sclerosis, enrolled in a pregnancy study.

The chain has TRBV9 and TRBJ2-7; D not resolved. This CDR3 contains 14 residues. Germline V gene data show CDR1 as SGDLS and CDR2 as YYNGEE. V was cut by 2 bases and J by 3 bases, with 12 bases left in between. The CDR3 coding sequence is TGTGCCAGCAGCGTGAGGTATTCGGACTACGAGCAGTACTTC. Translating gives CASSVRYSDYEQYF.

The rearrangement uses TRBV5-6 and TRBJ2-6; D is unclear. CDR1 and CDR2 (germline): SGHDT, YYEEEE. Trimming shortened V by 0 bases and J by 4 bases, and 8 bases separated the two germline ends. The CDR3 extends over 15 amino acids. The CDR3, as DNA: TGTGCCAGCAGCTTGGTGTCAGGAGGGGCCAACGTCCTGACTTTC. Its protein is CASSLVSGGANVLTF.

CDR3 nucleotide sequence: TGCGCCAGCAGCCCTGGACTAGCGGGGCCCCTCTACGAGCAGTACTTC. Translated, it gives CASSPGLAGPLYEQYF. J is TRBJ2-7 and V is TRBV5-1; the match to TRBD2 covers 12 bases. The CDR3 spans 16 residues. V was pared by 4 bases and J by 3 bases, with 8 bases of the junction left unmatched. Germline-derived CDR1 and CDR2 are SGHRS and YFSETQ.

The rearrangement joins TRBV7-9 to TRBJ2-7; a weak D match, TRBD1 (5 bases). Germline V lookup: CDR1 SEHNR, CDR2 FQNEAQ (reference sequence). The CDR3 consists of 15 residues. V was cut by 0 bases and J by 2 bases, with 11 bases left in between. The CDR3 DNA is TGTGCCAGCAGCTTAGCTGCAGGGTCGCCCTACGAGCAGTACTTC. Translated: CASSLAAGSPYEQYF.

This chain's CDR3 is CASSHLAGTDTQYF. The CDR3 nucleotides are TGTGCCAGCAGCCATCTAGCGGGCACAGATACGCAGTATTTT. J is TRBJ2-3 and V is TRBV7-2; 7 bases are a match to TRBD2. Germline-derived CDR1 and CDR2 are SGHTA and FQGNSA. The CDR3 totals 14 residues. V trimming: 5 bases; J trimming: 1 base; junction bases outside the gene matches: 3.

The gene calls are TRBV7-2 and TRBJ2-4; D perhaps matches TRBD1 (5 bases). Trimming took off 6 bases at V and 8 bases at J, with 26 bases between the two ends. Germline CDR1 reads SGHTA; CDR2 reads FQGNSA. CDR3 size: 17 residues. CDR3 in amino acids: CASSHRGLLVQADIQYF. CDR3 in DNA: TGTGCCAGCAGTCATAGAGGCCTATTAGTACAGGCGGACATTCAGTACTTC.

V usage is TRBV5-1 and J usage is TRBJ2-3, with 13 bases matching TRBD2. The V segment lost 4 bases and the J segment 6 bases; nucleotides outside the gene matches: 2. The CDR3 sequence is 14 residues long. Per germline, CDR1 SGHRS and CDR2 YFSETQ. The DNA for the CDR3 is TGCGCCAGCAGCCGGGGACTAGCGGGGGATACGCAGTATTTT. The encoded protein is CASSRGLAGDTQYF.

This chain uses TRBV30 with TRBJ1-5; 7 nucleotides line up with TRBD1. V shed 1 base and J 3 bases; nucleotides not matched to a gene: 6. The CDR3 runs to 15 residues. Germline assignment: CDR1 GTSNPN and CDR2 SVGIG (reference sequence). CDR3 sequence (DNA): TGTGCCTGGAGTGAACCGACAGGGATCAATCAGCCCCAGCATTTT. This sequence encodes CAWSEPTGINQPQHF.

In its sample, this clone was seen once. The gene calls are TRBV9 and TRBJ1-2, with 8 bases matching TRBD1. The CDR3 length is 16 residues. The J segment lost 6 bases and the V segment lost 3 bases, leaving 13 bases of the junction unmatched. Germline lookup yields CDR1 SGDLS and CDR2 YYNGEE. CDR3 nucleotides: TGTGCCAGCAGCGGTGGACAGGGCCCGCCCTGGGATGGCTACACCTTC. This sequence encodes CASSGGQGPPWDGYTF. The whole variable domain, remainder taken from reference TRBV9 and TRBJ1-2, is DSGVTQTPKHLITATGQRVTLRCSPRSGDLSVYWYQQSLDQGLQFLIQYYNGEERAKGNILERFSAQQFPDLHSELNLSSLELGDSALYFCASSGGQGPPWDGYTFGSGTRLTVV.

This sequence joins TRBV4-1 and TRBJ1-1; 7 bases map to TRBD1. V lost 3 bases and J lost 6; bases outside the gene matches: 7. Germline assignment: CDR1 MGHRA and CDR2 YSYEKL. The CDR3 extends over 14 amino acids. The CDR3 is CASSHLTGAPEAFF. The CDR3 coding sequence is TGCGCCAGCAGCCACCTTACAGGGGCCCCTGAAGCTTTCTTT.

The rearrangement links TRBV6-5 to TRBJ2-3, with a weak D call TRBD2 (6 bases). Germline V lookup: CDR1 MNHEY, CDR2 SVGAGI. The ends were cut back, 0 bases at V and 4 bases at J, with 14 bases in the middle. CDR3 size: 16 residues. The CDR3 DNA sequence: TGTGCCAGCAGTTACTCGATAGGGAGGCGGGCAGATACGCAGTATTTT. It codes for CASSYSIGRRADTQYF.

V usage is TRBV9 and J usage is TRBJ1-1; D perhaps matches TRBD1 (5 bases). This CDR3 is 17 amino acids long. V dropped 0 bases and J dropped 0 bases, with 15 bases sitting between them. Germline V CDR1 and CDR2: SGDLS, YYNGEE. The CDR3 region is CASSVGNPRGMNTEAFF. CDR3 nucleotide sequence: TGTGCCAGCAGCGTAGGTAATCCTAGGGGCATGAACACTGAAGCTTTCTTT.

The CDR3 DNA sequence: TGCGCCAGCAGCCAAGCAGGGGCGAATTCACCCCTCCACTTT. Translation: CASSQAGANSPLHF. V gene TRBV4-1 combines with J gene TRBJ1-6, with D possibly TRBD1 on 6 matching bases. V was shortened by 1 base and J by 7 bases, with 8 bases between the two germline ends. CDR3 length equals 14 residues. Per germline, CDR1 MGHRA and CDR2 YSYEKL.

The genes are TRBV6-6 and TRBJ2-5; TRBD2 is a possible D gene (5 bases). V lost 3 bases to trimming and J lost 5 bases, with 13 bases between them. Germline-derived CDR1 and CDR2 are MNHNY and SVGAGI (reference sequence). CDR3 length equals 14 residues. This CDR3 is CASSYPGLGETQYF. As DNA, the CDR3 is TGTGCCAGCAGTTATCCCGGACTGGGGGAGACCCAGTACTTC.

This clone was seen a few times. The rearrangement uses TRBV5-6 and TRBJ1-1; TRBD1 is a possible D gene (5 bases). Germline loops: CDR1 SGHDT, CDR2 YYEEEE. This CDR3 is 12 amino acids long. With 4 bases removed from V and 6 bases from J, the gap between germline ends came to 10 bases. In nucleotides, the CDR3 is TGTGCCAGCAGCCCTGGGGGGTCTGAAGCTTTCTTT. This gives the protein CASSPGGSEAFF.

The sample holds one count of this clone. The DNA of the CDR3 is TGTGCCAGCAGCGGTCTGATGACAGGAGAGACCCAGTACTTC. Translation gives CASSGLMTGETQYF. V and J are TRBV5-4 and TRBJ2-5; a possible D gene is TRBD1 (6 bases). V was clipped by 4 bases and J by 4 bases, with 14 bases between them. This CDR3 contains 14 residues. The germline V gene has CDR1 SGHNT and CDR2 YYREEE (reference sequence).

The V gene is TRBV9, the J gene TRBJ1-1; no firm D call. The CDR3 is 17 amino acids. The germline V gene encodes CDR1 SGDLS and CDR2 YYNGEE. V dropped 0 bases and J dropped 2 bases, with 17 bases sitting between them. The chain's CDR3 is CASSVEEGSGVNTEAFF. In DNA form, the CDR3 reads TGTGCCAGCAGCGTAGAGGAGGGAAGTGGCGTCAACACTGAAGCTTTCTTT.